Presented here are 28 T cell receptor beta chains from one specimen sequenced in a study of cytomegalovirus exposure and HLA in healthy donors. The PCR had 60 Vbeta and 13 Jbeta primers. Clones were sequenced by immunoSEQ multiplex PCR, and TCRdb holds only the in-frame ones, with some missing. The sample records 150,000 to 200,000 clones, roughly 84% being singletons. Sequencing input: PBMCs. The source is a man younger than 35 in good health and CMV-seronegative.

V gene TRBV5-8 combines with J gene TRBJ2-7; D perhaps matches TRBD2 (6 bases). The CDR3 totals 14 residues. CDR1 is SGHTS, CDR2 YDEGEE, per germline. Trimming stripped 9 bases from V and 2 bases from J, with 18 bases between. The CDR3 DNA reads TGTGCCACCCAACCCCGGGAGCCAACCTACGAGCAGTACTTC. This gives the protein CATQPREPTYEQYF. Combining the CDR3 with reference TRBV5-8 and TRBJ2-7 gives the whole variable domain EAGVTQSPTHLIKTRGQQATLRCSPISGHTSVYWYQQALGLGLQFLLWYDEGEERNRGNFPPRFSGRQFPNYSSELNVNALELEDSALYLCATQPREPTYEQYFGPGTRLTVT.

The V and J genes are TRBV7-2 and TRBJ2-2; D not certain. V lost 5 bases, J lost 0 bases, and 4 bases lay in between. There are 13 residues in the CDR3. CDR1 and CDR2 from the germline V gene are SGHTA and FQGNSA. The CDR3 nucleotides read TGTGCCAGCAGCCTACCGAACACCGGGGAGCTGTTTTTT. This encodes CASSLPNTGELFF.

The chain employs TRBV4-1 and TRBJ2-7, with TRBD2 matching 11 bases. Germline V gene data show CDR1 as MGHRA and CDR2 as YSYEKL. The junction had 4 bases not matched to a gene; V was cut back by 3 bases and J by 3 bases. The CDR3 runs to 15 residues. CDR3 sequence reads: CASSHSGGAGYEQYF. The CDR3, as DNA: TGCGCCAGCAGCCATAGCGGGGGGGCCGGCTACGAGCAGTACTTC.

The chain is built from TRBV5-4 and TRBJ2-1, with D perhaps TRBD2 (6 bases). This CDR3 contains 16 residues. Trimming left V 3 bases short and J 8 bases short, with 21 bases between. CDR1 and CDR2 (germline): SGHNT, YYREEE (reference sequence). The CDR3 DNA follows: TGTGCCAGCAGCTACCATAGAGTTGGGGGGACCTATGAGCAGTTCTTC. It yields the protein CASSYHRVGGTYEQFF.

This chain uses TRBV28 with TRBJ2-3, with TRBD2 matching 7 bases. V shed 4 bases, J shed 2 bases, and the junction held 6 bases outside the gene matches. Germline lookup yields CDR1 MDHEN and CDR2 SYDVKM. This CDR3 contains 15 residues. Here the CDR3 reads CASSSSSGTTDTQYF. The CDR3 DNA reads as TGTGCCAGCAGTTCGTCTAGCGGAACCACAGATACGCAGTATTTT.

The chain couples TRBV4-3 to TRBJ1-1, with TRBD1 identical over 9 bases. CDR1 LGHNA and CDR2 YSLEER come from the germline V gene. V shed 2 bases and J 7 bases; nucleotides not matched to a gene: 11. The CDR3 sequence is 16 residues long. The CDR3 protein is CASSQSDRGNNFEAFF. As DNA, the CDR3 is TGCGCCAGCAGCCAATCGGACAGGGGTAATAATTTTGAAGCTTTCTTT.

This clone has a handful of counts. The V call is TRBV4-1, the J call TRBJ2-2; D is possibly TRBD2 (6 bases). The CDR3 length is 18 residues. CDR1 and CDR2 (germline): MGHRA, YSYEKL. The V end lost 0 bases, the J end lost 8 bases, and 22 bases lay between the germline ends. This CDR3 reads CASSQDLWRGSQTGELFF. The CDR3 nucleotides are TGCGCCAGCAGCCAAGATCTTTGGCGGGGATCTCAGACGGGGGAGCTGTTTTTT.

The J gene is TRBJ2-1, the V gene TRBV4-1; possible D gene TRBD2, 5 bases. V was clipped by 0 bases and J by 4 bases, with 10 bases between them. The germline V gene encodes CDR1 MGHRA and CDR2 YSYEKL. CDR3 length equals 15 residues. CDR3 in DNA: TGCGCCAGCAGCCAAGATCAAGCGGAGTACAATGAGCAGTTCTTC. As protein: CASSQDQAEYNEQFF.

The chain links TRBV9 to TRBJ2-5; D is uncertain. The J call may be faulty, since TRBJ2-7 better matches the DNA end. Germline V gene lookup returns CDR1 SGDLS and CDR2 YYNGEE. The CDR3 totals 13 residues. The CDR3 DNA follows: TGTGCCAGCAGCGTAGCTCCCGCCTACGAGCAGTACTTC. Protein: CASSVAPAYEQYF.

This sequence joins TRBV19 and TRBJ1-1; the D is unclear. The CDR3 length is 16 residues. V lost 1 base, J lost 0 bases, and 12 bases lay in between. Germline CDR1 and CDR2: LNHDA and SQIVND (reference sequence). The CDR3, as DNA: TGTGCCAGTAGTATAGGCGGGCGCCCCTTGAACACTGAAGCTTTCTTT. Protein sequence: CASSIGGRPLNTEAFF.

V is TRBV7-9 and J is TRBJ1-4, with 8 nucleotides matching TRBD1. Germline lookup yields CDR1 SEHNR and CDR2 FQNEAQ (reference sequence). V lost 5 bases to trimming and J lost 4 bases; unmatched junction nucleotides: 3. The CDR3 contains 14 residues. The CDR3 is CASSPDRVNEKLFF. The CDR3 nucleotides read TGTGCCAGCAGCCCGGACAGGGTTAATGAAAAACTGTTTTTT.

The chain joins TRBV5-5 to TRBJ2-5; 9 bases align to TRBD1. The germline V gene has CDR1 SGHKS and CDR2 YYEKEE (reference sequence). This CDR3 contains 14 residues. The trim removed 1 base at V and 9 bases at J, leaving 7 bases unmatched. Here the CDR3 reads CASSLPGTGTSQYF. Written as DNA, the CDR3 is TGTGCCAGCAGCTTGCCCGGGACAGGGACGTCCCAGTACTTC.

The chain combines TRBV6-1 with TRBJ2-3; TRBD2 agrees at 13 bases. Germline V gene data show CDR1 as MNHNS and CDR2 as SASEGT. This CDR3 comprises 18 residues. Trimming cost V 0 bases and J 0 bases; bases outside gene matches: 3. CDR3 loop: CASSEAGTSGVSTDTQYF. The CDR3 region has the DNA TGTGCCAGCAGTGAAGCCGGGACTAGCGGGGTTAGCACAGATACGCAGTATTTT.

The chain is built from TRBV6-1 and TRBJ1-2; 7 bases map to TRBD1. CDR1 is MNHNS, CDR2 SASEGT, per germline. The CDR3 consists of 15 residues. Losses at the gene ends were 2 bases for V and 7 bases for J; bases not matched to a gene: 10. CDR3 residues: CASSETRQGLIGYTF. CDR3 nucleotides: TGTGCCAGCAGTGAAACCCGACAGGGTTTGATTGGCTACACCTTC.

CDR3 protein: CASSFPGTGRSHEQYF. In nucleotides, the CDR3 is TGTGCCAGCAGTTTCCCTGGGACAGGGAGGAGCCACGAGCAGTACTTC. The chain links TRBV28 to TRBJ2-7, with 9 nucleotides matching TRBD1. V shed 3 bases, J shed 5 bases, and the junction held 11 bases outside the gene matches. The germline V gene has CDR1 MDHEN and CDR2 SYDVKM. The length of the CDR3 is 16 residues. Filled out from reference TRBV28 and TRBJ2-7, the complete variable domain reads DVKVTQSSRYLVKRTGEKVFLECVQDMDHENMFWYRQDPGLGLRLIYFSYDVKMKEKGDIPEGYSVSREKKERFSLILESASTNQTSMYLCASSFPGTGRSHEQYFGPGTRLTVT.

The chain has TRBV5-1 and TRBJ2-2; 10 nucleotides align to TRBD2. Unmatched junction bases numbered 5, after V lost 6 bases and J lost 6 bases. Per germline, CDR1 SGHRS and CDR2 YFSETQ. The CDR3 extends over 14 amino acids. CDR3 in amino acids: CASTQRGGAGELFF. The CDR3 nucleotides are TGCGCCAGCACCCAGCGGGGGGGCGCCGGGGAGCTGTTTTTT.

The chain joins TRBV6-1 to TRBJ2-7; D gene uncertain. The germline gives CDR1 MNHNS, CDR2 SASEGT. The V end lost 0 bases, the J end lost 3 bases, and 12 bases lay between the germline ends. The CDR3 is made up of 15 amino acids. The CDR3 is CASSEAPGSGYEQYF. The DNA for the CDR3 is TGTGCCAGCAGTGAAGCGCCCGGGTCTGGCTACGAGCAGTACTTC.

The gene calls are TRBV5-8 and TRBJ2-7; TRBD1 matches 10 bases. Trimming cost V 0 bases and J 3 bases; bases outside gene matches: 6. This CDR3 contains 16 residues. The germline V gene encodes CDR1 SGHTS and CDR2 YDEGEE. CDR3 sequence: CASSLVEGTGDYEQYF. As DNA, the CDR3 is TGTGCCAGCAGCTTGGTCGAAGGGACAGGGGACTACGAGCAGTACTTC. Based on the CDR3 plus reference TRBV5-8 and TRBJ2-7, the full variable domain is EAGVTQSPTHLIKTRGQQATLRCSPISGHTSVYWYQQALGLGLQFLLWYDEGEERNRGNFPPRFSGRQFPNYSSELNVNALELEDSALYLCASSLVEGTGDYEQYFGPGTRLTVT.

The chain couples TRBV29-1 to TRBJ2-7; D is uncertain. Germline CDR1 and CDR2: SQVTM and ANQGSEA. This CDR3 comprises 12 residues. The V end was cut by 6 bases, the J end by 1 base, with 10 bases between. The CDR3 bases are TGCAGCGTGGGCCCTACATCCTACGAGCAGTACTTC. It is translated as CSVGPTSYEQYF.

The gene calls are TRBV7-8 and TRBJ1-5; 7 nucleotides agree with TRBD1. This CDR3 spans 16 amino acids. V was clipped by 3 bases and J by 0 bases; unmatched bases: 5. Germline V gene sequence: CDR1 SGHVS, CDR2 FQNEAQ. For the CDR3, the DNA is TGTGCCAGCAGCTTGAGGGACAGCTATAGCAATCAGCCCCAGCATTTT. Protein product: CASSLRDSYSNQPQHF.

This chain connects TRBV14 to TRBJ2-1; 11 bases are a match to TRBD1. V lost 3 bases and J lost 2; bases outside the gene matches: 3. The CDR3 length is 16 residues. The germline gives CDR1 SGHDN, CDR2 FVKESK. CDR3 sequence (DNA): TGTGCCAGCAGCCATGGGACAGGGGGAACCTACAATGAGCAGTTCTTC. This encodes CASSHGTGGTYNEQFF.

The chain employs TRBV9 and TRBJ1-3; D unclear. The germline V gene has CDR1 SGDLS and CDR2 YYNGEE. CDR3 length: 13 amino acids. Trimming took off 5 bases at V and 1 base at J, with 7 bases between the two ends. The CDR3 DNA sequence: TGTGCCAGCAGACGGGGATCTGGAAACACCATATATTTT. Translating it yields CASRRGSGNTIYF. Using reference TRBV9 and TRBJ1-3 for the parts outside the CDR3, the full variable domain is DSGVTQTPKHLITATGQRVTLRCSPRSGDLSVYWYQQSLDQGLQFLIQYYNGEERAKGNILERFSAQQFPDLHSELNLSSLELGDSALYFCASRRGSGNTIYFGEGSWLTVV.

The genes are TRBV11-2 and TRBJ2-7; 8 nucleotides line up with TRBD2. The germline V gene encodes CDR1 SGHAT and CDR2 FQNNGV. The length of the CDR3 is 17 residues. V was pared by 0 bases and J by 3 bases, with 10 bases of the junction left unmatched. In DNA, the CDR3 is TGTGCCAGCAGCTTAGATCCCGGGAGGGGATTGCTCTACGAGCAGTACTTC. Its translation: CASSLDPGRGLLYEQYF.

The chain couples TRBV5-1 to TRBJ2-7; 9 bases fit TRBD1. The length of the CDR3 is 15 residues. CDR1 is SGHRS, CDR2 YFSETQ, per germline. Unmatched junction bases numbered 10, after V lost 5 bases and J lost 4 bases. CDR3: CASRHWTGDLYEQYF. CDR3 DNA: TGCGCCAGCAGACACTGGACAGGGGACTTATACGAGCAGTACTTC.

This clone was seen more than once but under ten times. The genes are TRBV10-3 and TRBJ1-4, with D perhaps TRBD1 (6 bases). The ends were cut back, 3 bases at V and 0 bases at J, with 17 bases in the middle. Germline loops: CDR1 ENHRY, CDR2 SYGVKD. CDR3 length: 18 residues. The CDR3 region has the DNA TGTGCCATCAGTGACCCGACAGGTTTTAGTGCAACTAATGAAAAACTGTTTTTT. Its translation: CAISDPTGFSATNEKLFF.

The rearrangement links TRBV28 to TRBJ2-6; 8 bases align to TRBD2. V shed 6 bases and J 1 base; nucleotides not matched to a gene: 8. From germline, CDR1 is MDHEN and CDR2 SYDVKM. The CDR3 extends over 17 amino acids. The CDR3 nucleotides are TGTGCCAGCAGCCACCGGGGGGGGAATTCTGGGGCCAACGTCCTGACTTTC. As protein: CASSHRGGNSGANVLTF.

The genes are TRBV18 and TRBJ2-1; 9 bases agree with TRBD1. Losses at the gene ends were 0 bases for V and 8 bases for J; bases not matched to a gene: 2. In germline, CDR1 is KGHSH, CDR2 LQKENI. The CDR3 spans 14 residues. CDR3 DNA: TGTGCCAGCTCACCACCATGGGACAGGGATGAGCAGTTCTTC. Amino acids: CASSPPWDRDEQFF.

The genes are TRBV19 and TRBJ1-1, with D hard to call. V lost 3 bases and J lost 1, with 12 bases in between. The CDR3 has 15 amino acids. Looked up from germline, CDR1 is LNHDA and CDR2 is SQIVND (reference sequence). The CDR3 DNA reads as TGTGCCAGTAGTATTTGGGAGGATACGAACACTGAAGCTTTCTTT. It encodes CASSIWEDTNTEAFF.